Below are 30 T cell receptor beta chains sequenced from a single sample in a study of Graves' ophthalmopathy and Graves' hyperthyroidism. TCR beta CDR3 amplification used RNA transcripts. Following a first-round RT-PCR that used HTBI primers, a second-round multiplex PCR was carried out. TCRdb passed the multiplex PCR reads through MiXCR, listing each CDR3 protein once. The sample shows fewer than 600,000 distinct CDR3 sequences, under 15% of them seen only once. Material: blood. All receptors derive from a woman aged 25-40 years with Graves' ophthalmopathy.

This clonotype was seen at least ten times. The V gene is TRBV2, the J gene TRBJ1-5; D is perhaps TRBD1 (6 bases). Trimming left V 8 bases short and J 3 bases short, with 14 bases between. CDR3 length equals 14 residues. Germline V gene sequence: CDR1 SNHLY, CDR2 FYNNEI. This CDR3 reads CASSADSNNQPQHF. In DNA, the CDR3 is TGTGCCAGCTCCGCGGACAGCAACAATCAGCCCCAGCATTTT.

The chain uses TRBV10-3 and TRBJ1-3, with unresolved D. Germline V gene sequence: CDR1 ENHRY, CDR2 SYGVKD. The CDR3 length is 11 residues. Trimming took off 11 bases at V and 8 bases at J, with 13 bases between the two ends. The CDR3 sequence: CAAGPGDTIYF. CDR3 nucleotides: TGTGCCGCCGGCCCTGGGGACACCATATATTTT.

This clonotype was recorded many times. V gene TRBV28 combines with J gene TRBJ1-5; D might be TRBD1 (5 bases). The CDR3 has 13 amino acids. Trimming took off 1 base at V and 13 bases at J, with 14 bases between the two ends. Germline lookup yields CDR1 MDHEN and CDR2 SYDVKM. This CDR3 is CASSLLDKAMQHF. In DNA form, the CDR3 reads TGTGCCAGCAGTTTATTGGACAAGGCGATGCAGCATTTT.

This clonotype was seen ten or more times. The chain combines TRBV15 with TRBJ2-2; no clear D gene. The CDR3 contains 15 residues. The V end was cut by 0 bases, the J end by 6 bases, with 11 bases between. The germline V gene encodes CDR1 LNHNV and CDR2 YYDKDF (reference sequence). CDR3 bases: TGTGCCACCAGCAGAGATGGGTTGAGGTCCGGGGAGCTGTTTTTT. Its protein product is CATSRDGLRSGELFF.

The J gene is TRBJ1-1, the V gene TRBV30, with unresolved D. Germline CDR1 reads GTSNPN; CDR2 reads SVGIG (reference sequence). With 1 base removed from V and 4 bases from J, the gap between germline ends came to 7 bases. The CDR3 is made up of 12 amino acids. Here the CDR3 reads CAWSGSGTEAFF. In DNA form, the CDR3 reads TGTGCCTGGAGTGGAAGTGGCACTGAAGCTTTCTTT.

This clonotype was observed at least ten times. This chain links TRBV24-1 with TRBJ2-4; D is perhaps TRBD2 (7 bases). V gave up 4 bases and J gave up 8 bases, with 17 bases separating them. CDR1 KGHDR and CDR2 SFDVKD come from the germline V gene. The length of the CDR3 is 15 residues. CDR3 in amino acids: CATSETGRGGDIQYF. The CDR3 DNA is TGTGCCACCAGTGAAACCGGTCGAGGGGGGGACATTCAGTACTTC.

This clonotype was counted only a few times. The DNA of the CDR3 is TGCGCCAGCAGCCCGGCGGCTGCCAACTACGAGCAGTACTTC. Residues: CASSPAAANYEQYF. The chain combines TRBV4-1 with TRBJ2-7; no definite D call. Germline V lookup: CDR1 MGHRA, CDR2 YSYEKL. Trimming shortened V by 4 bases and J by 3 bases, and 13 bases separated the two germline ends. The CDR3 has 14 residues.

Many counts were recorded for this clonotype. V is TRBV4-1 and J is TRBJ2-7, with 14 bases matching TRBD2. The CDR3 runs 16 residues. Germline V gene lookup returns CDR1 MGHRA and CDR2 YSYEKL. J lost 2 bases, V lost 2 bases, and 2 bases had no gene match. CDR3 region: CASSQTGLAGAYEQYF. For the CDR3, the DNA is TGCGCCAGCAGCCAAACGGGACTAGCGGGGGCCTACGAGCAGTACTTC.

This chain uses TRBV28 with TRBJ1-3, with TRBD1 matching 9 bases. This CDR3 is built from 16 residues. Looked up from germline, CDR1 is MDHEN and CDR2 is SYDVKM. The J segment lost 2 bases and the V segment lost 1 base, leaving 3 bases of the junction unmatched. The chain's CDR3 is CASSLSNRGPGNTIYF. CDR3 nucleotides: TGTGCCAGCAGTTTATCTAACAGGGGGCCTGGAAACACCATATATTTT. Variable domain in full (rest from reference TRBV28 and TRBJ1-3): DVKVTQSSRYLVKRTGEKVFLECVQDMDHENMFWYRQDPGLGLRLIYFSYDVKMKEKGDIPEGYSVSREKKERFSLILESASTNQTSMYLCASSLSNRGPGNTIYFGEGSWLTVV.

This clonotype was found many times. The chain couples TRBV19 to TRBJ1-6, with D maybe TRBD1 (5 bases). The germline CDR1 and CDR2 sequences are LNHDA and SQIVND (reference sequence). Trimming stripped 10 bases from V and 7 bases from J, with 11 bases between. There are 12 residues in the CDR3. CDR3 amino acids: CATISGNSPLHF. DNA of the CDR3: TGTGCCACAATCTCAGGGAATTCACCCCTCCACTTT.

The genes are TRBV11-1 and TRBJ2-5, with D possibly called TRBD1 or TRBD2 (5 bases each). The CDR3 sequence is 15 residues long. The ends were cut back, 6 bases at V and 5 bases at J, with 19 bases in the middle. Germline V gives CDR1 SGHAT, CDR2 FQDESV (reference sequence). The CDR3 DNA sequence: TGTGCCAGCAGTTTTCGGGGCACCTATGGGGAGACCCAGTACTTC. It translates to CASSFRGTYGETQYF. The whole variable domain, filled in from reference TRBV11-1 and TRBJ2-5, reads EAEVAQSPRYKITEKSQAVAFWCDPISGHATLYWYRQILGQGPELLVQFQDESVVDDSQLPKDRFSAERLKGVDSTLKIQPAELGDSAMYLCASSFRGTYGETQYFGPGTRLLVL.

This clonotype was found many times. A read error may explain this, as a much larger clone is one base away. The chain is built from TRBV6-1 and TRBJ2-5; 10 bases are a match to TRBD1. Germline V gene data show CDR1 as MNHNS and CDR2 as SASEGT. The CDR3 sequence is 14 residues long. In nucleotides, the CDR3 is TGTGCCAGCAGAGACAGGGGGCCCCAAGAGACCAAGTACTTC. This translates into CASRDRGPQETKYF.

This clonotype turned up a few times. J is TRBJ2-7 and V is TRBV7-9; D unresolved. CDR3 length: 13 residues. Trimming took 2 bases from V and 7 from J, leaving 12 bases between them. CDR1 is SEHNR and CDR2 is FQNEAQ in the germline V gene (reference sequence). CDR3 nucleotides: TGTGCCAGCAGCTTACGGCCCCGGTGGGAGCAGTACTTC. Its protein product is CASSLRPRWEQYF.

The table lists this clonotype with many counts. This chain links TRBV2 with TRBJ2-4; D is possibly TRBD1 or TRBD2 (5 bases each). With 6 bases removed from V and 0 bases from J, the gap between germline ends came to 9 bases. This CDR3 spans 14 amino acids. Germline loops: CDR1 SNHLY, CDR2 FYNNEI. The CDR3 DNA is TGTGCCAGCAGGAGGGGAGTAGCCAAAAACATTCAGTACTTC. This codes for CASRRGVAKNIQYF.

This clonotype was detected ten times or more. The chain is built from TRBV28 and TRBJ1-1; D call uncertain. V was pared by 3 bases and J by 2 bases, with 13 bases between. This CDR3 has 15 amino acids. CDR1 is MDHEN, CDR2 SYDVKM, per germline. The CDR3 sequence: CASSFPRGTNTEAFF. The DNA of the CDR3 is TGTGCCAGCAGTTTTCCTCGCGGAACTAACACTGAAGCTTTCTTT.

This clonotype was found many times. The chain joins TRBV12-3 or TRBV12-4 to TRBJ1-3; D not resolved. This CDR3 comprises 17 residues. V lost 4 bases and J lost 0, with 16 bases in between. DNA of the CDR3: TGTGCCAGCAGTTCCCCCTCCGGGTTACACTCTGGAAACACCATATATTTT. This encodes CASSSPSGLHSGNTIYF.

This chain joins TRBV7-9 and TRBJ1-1; perhaps TRBD1 as D (5 bases). The V end lost 5 bases, the J end lost 3 bases, and 16 bases lay between the germline ends. The CDR3 totals 15 residues. CDR1 is SEHNR, CDR2 FQNEAQ, per germline (reference sequence). The CDR3 nucleotides read TGTGCCAGCAGCCCAGACGGGGGTATAGACACTGAAGCTTTCTTT. It specifies CASSPDGGIDTEAFF.

In its sample, this clonotype was seen many times. This chain connects TRBV4-1 to TRBJ2-7; TRBD2 might be the D (5 bases). This CDR3 contains 14 residues. The V end was cut by 3 bases, the J end by 3 bases, with 12 bases between. The germline CDR1 and CDR2 sequences are MGHRA and YSYEKL. CDR3 protein: CASSHTRGYYEQYF. The CDR3 bases are TGCGCCAGCAGCCATACCCGCGGGTACTACGAGCAGTACTTC.

V gene TRBV20-1 combines with J gene TRBJ2-5, with TRBD2 matching 10 bases. Germline CDR1 is DFQATT and CDR2 is SNEGSKA (reference sequence). This CDR3 contains 15 residues. V lost 3 bases, J lost 5 bases, and 9 bases stayed unmatched. CDR3: CSASWSGGAKETQYF. The CDR3 DNA is TGCAGTGCTAGCTGGAGCGGGGGGGCAAAGGAGACCCAGTACTTC.

This clonotype has a count of ten or more. The rearrangement links TRBV6-1 to TRBJ2-7; D perhaps matches TRBD2 (5 bases). The germline V gene encodes CDR1 MNHNS and CDR2 SASEGT. The CDR3 extends over 12 amino acids. CDR3 nucleotides: TGTGCTTCCGAAGGGTCCGGGGACGAGCAGTACTTC. This translates into CASEGSGDEQYF.

This clonotype was detected ten times or more. The chain couples TRBV6-1 to TRBJ1-1, with no clear D. The CDR3 covers 14 residues. Germline V gives CDR1 MNHNS, CDR2 SASEGT. Trimming removed 6 bases from V and 0 bases from J, with 11 bases in between. The CDR3 nucleotides read TGTGCCAGCAGCATAGTAGCAGTGAACACTGAAGCTTTCTTT. Protein product: CASSIVAVNTEAFF.

A word on this clonotype: This CDR3 is missing its conserved last phenylalanine or tryptophan, likely due to a read error. For the CDR3, the DNA is TGCGCCAGCAGCATAACCACAGGGTTTGGACACGAGCAGTACTAC. Protein product: CASSITTGFGHEQYY. The rearrangement links TRBV5-1 to TRBJ2-7; possibly TRBD1 for D (6 bases). CDR3 length equals 15 residues. V was cut by 4 bases and J by 5 bases, with 19 bases left in between. Germline CDR1 is SGHRS and CDR2 is YFSETQ.

In DNA, the CDR3 is TGTGCCAGCAGTGAAAGTACAGGGACCGAGCAGTACTTC. Translated: CASSESTGTEQYF. V and J are TRBV25-1 and TRBJ2-7; D is possibly TRBD1 (6 bases). V lost 2 bases and J 6 bases, leaving 11 bases between the germline ends. CDR3 length: 13 amino acids. Germline CDR1 and CDR2: MGHDK and SYGVNS.

The chain joins TRBV6-1 to TRBJ1-5; TRBD1 agrees at 7 bases. CDR1 is MNHNS, CDR2 SASEGT, per germline. The CDR3 length is 15 residues. Trimming cost V 5 bases and J 5 bases; bases outside gene matches: 9. The CDR3 loop reads CASSPGTAIDQPQHF. The DNA of the CDR3 is TGTGCCAGCAGTCCCGGGACAGCGATTGATCAGCCCCAGCATTTT.

V gene TRBV5-6 combines with J gene TRBJ1-1; no clear D. This CDR3 is built from 16 residues. V gave up 3 bases and J gave up 4 bases, with 19 bases separating them. The germline V gene has CDR1 SGHDT and CDR2 YYEEEE. CDR3 amino acids: CASSWEPGPSGTEAFF. DNA of the CDR3: TGTGCCAGCAGCTGGGAACCCGGACCGTCGGGCACTGAAGCTTTCTTT.

This clonotype has at least ten counts. The chain combines TRBV24-1 with TRBJ1-5; tentatively, D is TRBD1 (5 bases). Trimming removed 4 bases at V and 1 base at J, with 10 bases between. CDR1 is KGHDR and CDR2 is SFDVKD in the germline V gene. The CDR3 runs 15 residues. In DNA form, the CDR3 reads TGTGCCACCAGTGACGAGGGGCCGAGCAATCAGCCCCAGCATTTT. Translating gives CATSDEGPSNQPQHF.

The CDR3 nucleotides read TGTGCCAGCAGCTTAGAAGGACCGAAGTACTTC. Protein sequence: CASSLEGPKYF. The V and J genes are TRBV11-2 and TRBJ2-7; no definite D call. The V gene's germline CDR1 is SGHAT and CDR2 FQNNGV. The V end was cut by 0 bases, the J end by 11 bases, with 8 bases between. There are 11 residues in the CDR3.

This clonotype showed up many times. The V and J genes are TRBV10-3 and TRBJ2-2; unclear D gene. Looked up from germline, CDR1 is ENHRY and CDR2 is SYGVKD. The CDR3 is made up of 17 amino acids. Trimming removed 6 bases at V and 0 bases at J, with 17 bases between. The DNA of the CDR3 is TGTGCCATCAGCCGAGGACCCGATGGGCCGAACACCGGGGAGCTGTTTTTT. This codes for CAISRGPDGPNTGELFF.

This clonotype was observed many times. The rearrangement links TRBV28 to TRBJ2-5; 7 nucleotides align to TRBD1. The CDR3 has 13 amino acids. CDR1 and CDR2 (germline): MDHEN, SYDVKM. Trimming took 8 bases from V and 3 from J; bases not matched to a gene: 6. Written as DNA, the CDR3 is TGTGCCAGCTCTCAGGGGGTAGAAGAGACCCAGTACTTC. Encoded protein: CASSQGVEETQYF.

The chain couples TRBV4-1 to TRBJ1-2; tentative D call: TRBD1 (5 bases). The CDR3 is 14 amino acids. The germline gives CDR1 MGHRA, CDR2 YSYEKL. With 6 bases removed from V and 5 bases from J, the gap between germline ends came to 16 bases. The chain's CDR3 is CASRSPRGIYGYTF. The DNA of the CDR3 is TGCGCCAGCAGAAGTCCTCGGGGCATTTATGGCTACACCTTC.